The present TCR beta chain was sequenced within a study of T cells in Graves' hyperthyroidism and ophthalmopathy. Study findings and constraints: Before onset, by a median of around six months, the model predicted ophthalmopathy.

Details on this clonotype: The antigen remains undetermined.

The CDR3 sequence is 15 residues long. Germline trimming cut 4 bases from V and 5 bases from J; bases unmatched to any gene: 4. Germline V gene data show CDR1 as SGHTA and CDR2 as FQGTGA. Researchers took RNA transcripts and amplified the TCR beta CDR3 regions from them. The HTBI primer set drove a first-round RT-PCR of the TCR CDR3. Each CDR3 protein is one row after TCRdb ran MiXCR on the multiplex PCR reads. In the table there are 480,000 or so distinct CDR3 sequences, 14% of which are singletons. Clinical symptoms, serum thyroxine and TRAb, thyroid ultrasound and orbital computed tomography were used for the diagnoses. PBMCs were collected from an approximately 9.5 ml volume of fresh peripheral blood.

The source material was blood. The V and J genes are TRBV7-3 and TRBJ2-2, with 10 nucleotides matching TRBD2. The receptor comes from a young woman with Graves' hyperthyroidism. CDR3 in amino acids: CASSSPTSGTGELFF. The CDR3 DNA sequence: TGTGCCAGCAGCTCCCCGACTAGCGGGACCGGGGAGCTGTTTTTT.